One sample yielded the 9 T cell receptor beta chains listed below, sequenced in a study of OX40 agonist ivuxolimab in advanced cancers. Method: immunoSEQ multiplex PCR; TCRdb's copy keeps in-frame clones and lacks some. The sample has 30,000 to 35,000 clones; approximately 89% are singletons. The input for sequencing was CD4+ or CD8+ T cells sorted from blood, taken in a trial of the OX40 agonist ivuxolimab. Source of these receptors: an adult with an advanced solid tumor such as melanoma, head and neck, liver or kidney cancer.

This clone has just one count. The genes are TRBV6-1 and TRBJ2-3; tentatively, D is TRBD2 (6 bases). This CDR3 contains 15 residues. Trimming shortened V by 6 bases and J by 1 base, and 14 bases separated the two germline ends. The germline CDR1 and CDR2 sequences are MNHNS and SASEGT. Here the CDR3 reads CASRSGWGGTDTQYF. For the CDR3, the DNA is TGTGCCAGCAGATCAGGGTGGGGGGGCACAGATACGCAGTATTTT.

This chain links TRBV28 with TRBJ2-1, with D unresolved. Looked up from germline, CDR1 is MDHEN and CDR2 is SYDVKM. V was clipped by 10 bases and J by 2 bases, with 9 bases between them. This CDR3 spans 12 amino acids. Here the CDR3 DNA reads TGTGCCACCTCGGCGGCCTACAATGAGCAGTTCTTC. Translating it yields CATSAAYNEQFF.

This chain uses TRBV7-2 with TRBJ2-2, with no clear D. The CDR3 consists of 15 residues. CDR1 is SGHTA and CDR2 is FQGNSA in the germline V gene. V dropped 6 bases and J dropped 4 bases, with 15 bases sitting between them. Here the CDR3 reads CASSASFLGTGELFF. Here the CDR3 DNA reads TGTGCCAGCAGTGCCTCCTTTTTGGGCACCGGGGAGCTGTTTTTT.

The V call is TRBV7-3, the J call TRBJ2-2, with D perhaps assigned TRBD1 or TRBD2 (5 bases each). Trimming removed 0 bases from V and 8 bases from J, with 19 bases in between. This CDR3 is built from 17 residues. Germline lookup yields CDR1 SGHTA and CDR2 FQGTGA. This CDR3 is CASSLTRDGPTGGELFF. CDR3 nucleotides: TGTGCCAGCAGCTTAACACGGGACGGACCCACTGGAGGGGAGCTGTTTTTT.

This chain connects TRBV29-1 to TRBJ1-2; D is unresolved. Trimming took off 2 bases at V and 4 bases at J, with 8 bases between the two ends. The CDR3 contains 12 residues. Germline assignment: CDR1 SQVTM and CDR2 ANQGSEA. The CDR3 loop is CSVESRTYGYTF. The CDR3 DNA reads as TGCAGCGTTGAATCCCGGACCTATGGCTACACCTTC.

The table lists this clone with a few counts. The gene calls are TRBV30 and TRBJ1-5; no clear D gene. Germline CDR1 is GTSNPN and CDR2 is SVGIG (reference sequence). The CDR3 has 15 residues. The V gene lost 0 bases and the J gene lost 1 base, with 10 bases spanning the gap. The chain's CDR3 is CAWSVTQYSNQPQHF. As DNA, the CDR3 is TGTGCCTGGAGTGTAACACAGTACAGCAATCAGCCCCAGCATTTT.

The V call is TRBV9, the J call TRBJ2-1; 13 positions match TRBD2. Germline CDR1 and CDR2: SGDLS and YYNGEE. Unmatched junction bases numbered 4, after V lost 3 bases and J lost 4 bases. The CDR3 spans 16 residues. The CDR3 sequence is CASSARTSGSYNEQFF. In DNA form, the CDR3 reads TGTGCCAGCAGCGCCAGGACTAGCGGGAGTTACAATGAGCAGTTCTTC.

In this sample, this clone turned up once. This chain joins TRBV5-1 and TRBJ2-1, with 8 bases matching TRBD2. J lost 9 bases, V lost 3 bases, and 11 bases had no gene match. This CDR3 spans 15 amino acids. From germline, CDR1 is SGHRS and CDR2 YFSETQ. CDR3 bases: TGCGCCAGCAGCTCGACGACTAGCGTAGGCGGTGAGCAGTTCTTC. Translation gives CASSSTTSVGGEQFF.

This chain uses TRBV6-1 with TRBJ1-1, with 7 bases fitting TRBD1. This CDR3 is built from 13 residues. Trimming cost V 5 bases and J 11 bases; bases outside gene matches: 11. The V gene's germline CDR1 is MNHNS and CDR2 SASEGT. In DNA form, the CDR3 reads TGTGCCAGCAGTAGGGGCCCGACAGGGTGGGCTTTCTTT. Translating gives CASSRGPTGWAFF.